Listed below are T cell receptor beta chains from one sample, sequenced in a study of blood T cell repertoires in COVID-19. The method was immunoSEQ multiplex PCR; TCRdb's version includes in-frame clones alone and lacks a portion of them. The sample carries fewer than 55,000 clones, about four fifths recorded once. Sequences were obtained from peripheral blood. These receptors originate from a woman of 80 years or more with COVID-19, enrolled during active disease. Each CDR3 is given with its conserved first and last residue. The order of the fields is D gene, clone size, V gene, J gene, CDR3 protein, CDR3 DNA. The D gene is left open where the match is weak. Some rows mark clone size as missing; the rest say once, few, many or name a class of expanded clone.

.	.	TRBV27	TRBJ2-7	CASSSPVAGPPYEQYF	TGTGCCAGCAGTTCCCCTGTGGCAGGTCCGCCCTACGAGCAGTACTTC
TRBD1	.	TRBV7-8	TRBJ2-2	CASSNRAGTGRWDTGELFF	TGTGCCAGCAGCAACAGAGCCGGGACAGGGCGTTGGGACACCGGGGAGCTGTTTTTT
.	.	TRBV4-1	TRBJ2-5	CASSQEPGQGQETQYF	TGCGCCAGCAGCCAAGAACCCGGCCAGGGCCAAGAGACCCAGTACTTC
.	.	TRBV30	TRBJ2-1	CAWRAWSSYNEQFF	TGTGCCTGGAGGGCCTGGAGCTCCTACAATGAGCAGTTCTTC
.	.	TRBV5-4	TRBJ1-6	CASSLAGRGSPLHF	TGTGCCAGCAGCTTGGCAGGACGGGGTTCACCCCTCCACTTT
.	.	TRBV30	TRBJ1-3	CAWYGAVGNTIYF	TGTGCCTGGTATGGGGCGGTGGGAAACACCATATATTTT
TRBD1	.	TRBV18	TRBJ1-5	CASSIQGQNQPQHF	TGTGCCAGCTCAATACAGGGGCAAAATCAGCCCCAGCATTTT
TRBD1	.	TRBV9	TRBJ1-2	CASSGVRQGANYGYTF	TGTGCCAGCAGCGGGGTCCGACAGGGCGCTAACTATGGCTACACCTTC
.	.	TRBV4-1	TRBJ2-2	CASSQGGGLGELFF	TGCGCCAGCAGCCAAGGAGGGGGTTTGGGGGAGCTGTTTTTT
.	.	TRBV19	TRBJ2-3	CASSTVATDTQYF	TGTGCCAGTAGTACGGTAGCAACAGATACGCAGTATTTT
.	.	TRBV29-1	TRBJ1-1	CSVARGNTEAFF	TGCAGCGTTGCAAGGGGGAACACTGAAGCTTTCTTT
.	.	TRBV6-5	TRBJ1-1	CASSWGARDTEAFF	TGTGCCAGCAGTTGGGGCGCTCGGGACACTGAAGCTTTCTTT
TRBD2	.	TRBV25-1	TRBJ2-7	CASSWVAGEYEQYF	TGTGCCAGCAGTTGGGTGGCGGGAGAATACGAGCAGTACTTC
TRBD1	.	TRBV6-5	TRBJ2-7	CASSYSNRGSLYEQYF	TGTGCCAGCAGTTACTCGAACAGGGGATCCCTCTACGAGCAGTACTTC
.	.	TRBV6-4	TRBJ2-3	CASSETGFTDTQYF	TGTGCCAGCAGTGAGACAGGTTTCACAGATACGCAGTATTTT
.	once	TRBV18	TRBJ1-5	CASSQQEHNQPQHF	TGTGCCAGCTCACAACAGGAGCACAATCAGCCCCAGCATTTT
.	.	TRBV10-3	TRBJ1-3	CAIGWTASGNTIYF	TGTGCCATCGGATGGACAGCATCTGGAAACACCATATATTTT
.	.	TRBV2	TRBJ2-2	CASSETLANTGELFF	TGTGCCAGCAGTGAAACACTAGCGAACACCGGGGAGCTGTTTTTT
.	once	TRBV12-3/TRBV12-4	TRBJ1-1	CASSSGTMGEAFF	TGTGCCAGCAGTTCCGGGACTATGGGTGAAGCTTTCTTT
TRBD1	.	TRBV7-9	TRBJ2-1	CASSPRTGGFDEQFF	TGTGCCAGCAGCCCGAGGACAGGGGGTTTCGATGAGCAGTTCTTC
TRBD2	.	TRBV11-2	TRBJ2-1	CASSLLAGGGNEQFF	TGTGCCAGCAGCCTATTAGCGGGAGGGGGTAATGAGCAGTTCTTC
TRBD2	.	TRBV6-6	TRBJ2-1	CASGLAGGSVYEQFF	TGTGCCAGCGGATTGGCTGGCGGGAGTGTTTATGAGCAGTTCTTC
TRBD2	.	TRBV28	TRBJ2-3	CASSQTSTPDTQYF	TGTGCCAGCAGTCAGACTAGCACGCCAGATACGCAGTATTTT
.	.	TRBV5-5	TRBJ1-3	CASSPNFSGNTIYF	TGTGCCAGCAGCCCAAACTTCTCTGGAAACACCATATATTTT
.	.	TRBV11-3	TRBJ2-1	CASSSPGLYNEQFF	TGTGCCAGCAGTAGTCCGGGACTTTACAATGAGCAGTTCTTC
.	.	TRBV7-7	TRBJ1-3	CASSPSLGGGNTIYF	TGTGCTAGCAGCCCAAGCCTGGGGGGAGGAAACACCATATATTTT
.	.	TRBV28	TRBJ2-3	CASSSRGAPDTQYF	TGTGCCAGCAGTTCCAGGGGGGCGCCGGATACGCAGTATTTT
.	.	TRBV7-9	TRBJ2-5	CASSFGTGGQETQYF	TGTGCCAGCAGCTTCGGGACTGGAGGCCAAGAGACCCAGTACTTC
TRBD2	.	TRBV7-9	TRBJ2-2	CASSSGLAGYTGELFF	TGTGCCAGCAGCTCGGGACTAGCGGGGTACACCGGGGAGCTGTTTTTT
.	.	TRBV6-6	TRBJ1-3	CASSYEGDGNTIYF	TGTGCCAGCAGTTACGAGGGTGATGGAAACACCATATATTTT
.	few	TRBV9	TRBJ1-4	CASSVGTGKLFF	TGTGCCAGCAGCGTAGGGACGGGGAAACTGTTTTTT
.	.	TRBV12-3/TRBV12-4	TRBJ2-3	CASSWTITDTQYF	TGTGCCAGCAGTTGGACAATTACAGATACGCAGTATTTT
TRBD2	.	TRBV27	TRBJ2-1	CASSLLGTSLYNEQFF	TGTGCCAGCAGTTTACTCGGGACTAGTCTCTACAATGAGCAGTTCTTC
.	few	TRBV7-9	TRBJ1-1	CASSTYRERTEAFF	TGTGCCAGCAGCACATACAGGGAGCGCACTGAAGCTTTCTTT
TRBD1	once	TRBV19	TRBJ1-1	CASSPWTGANTEAFF	TGTGCCAGTAGTCCATGGACAGGGGCGAACACTGAAGCTTTCTTT
.	.	TRBV29-1	TRBJ2-1	CSVEITYNEQFF	TGCAGCGTTGAAATCACCTACAATGAGCAGTTCTTC
TRBD1	.	TRBV7-8	TRBJ2-1	CASSESRQGSYNEQFF	TGTGCCAGCAGCGAGTCAAGACAGGGGTCCTACAATGAGCAGTTCTTC
TRBD1	.	TRBV3-1/TRBV3-2	TRBJ2-7	CASSKTGQGPLEQYF	TGTGCCAGCAGCAAAACGGGACAGGGACCCCTCGAGCAGTACTTC
.	.	TRBV7-3	TRBJ2-1	CASGTGAYNEQFF	TGTGCCAGCGGGACGGGAGCCTACAATGAGCAGTTCTTC
TRBD2	.	TRBV27	TRBJ2-7	CASRPSGPYEQYF	TGTGCCAGCAGGCCTAGCGGACCCTACGAGCAGTACTTC
.	.	TRBV11-3	TRBJ1-3	CASSDSSGNTIYF	TGTGCCAGCAGTGACAGCTCTGGAAACACCATATATTTT
.	.	TRBV29-1	TRBJ1-2	CSGKVGGQGSYTF	TGCAGCGGGAAAGTGGGGGGGCAGGGGAGCTACACCTTC
TRBD2	.	TRBV7-2	TRBJ2-1	CASSLRPGGKNNEQFF	TGTGCCAGCAGCTTACGGCCGGGAGGGAAGAACAATGAGCAGTTCTTC
TRBD1	.	TRBV5-1	TRBJ2-1	CASSQGTGGFTGEQFF	TGCGCCAGCAGCCAAGGGACAGGGGGCTTTACAGGCGAGCAGTTCTTC
.	.	TRBV4-2	TRBJ2-5	CASSQDVETQYF	TGTGCCAGCAGCCAAGACGTGGAGACCCAGTACTTC
.	.	TRBV24-1	TRBJ2-1	CATSDPIHEQFF	TGTGCCACCAGTGACCCTATCCATGAGCAGTTCTTC
TRBD2	.	TRBV3-1/TRBV3-2	TRBJ2-7	CASSQGRTSGSNSYEQYF	TGTGCCAGCAGCCAAGGCCGGACTAGCGGGAGCAACTCCTACGAGCAGTACTTC